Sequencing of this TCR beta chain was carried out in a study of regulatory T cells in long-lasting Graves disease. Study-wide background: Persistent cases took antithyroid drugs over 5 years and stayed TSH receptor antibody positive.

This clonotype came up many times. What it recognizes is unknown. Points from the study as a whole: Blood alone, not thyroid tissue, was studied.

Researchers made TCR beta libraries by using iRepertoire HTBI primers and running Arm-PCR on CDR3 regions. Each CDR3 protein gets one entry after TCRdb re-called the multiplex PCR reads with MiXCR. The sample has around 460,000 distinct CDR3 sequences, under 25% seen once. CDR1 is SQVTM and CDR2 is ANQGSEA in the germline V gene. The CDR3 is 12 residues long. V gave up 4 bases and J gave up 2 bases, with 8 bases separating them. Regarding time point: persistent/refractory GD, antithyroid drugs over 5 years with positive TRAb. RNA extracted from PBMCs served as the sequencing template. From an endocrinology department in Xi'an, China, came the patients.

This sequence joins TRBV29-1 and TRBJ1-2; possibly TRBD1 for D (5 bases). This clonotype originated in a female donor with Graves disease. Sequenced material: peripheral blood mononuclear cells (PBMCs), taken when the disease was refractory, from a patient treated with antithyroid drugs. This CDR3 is CSVGGGNYGYTF. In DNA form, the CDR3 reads TGCAGCGTTGGTGGGGGGAACTATGGCTACACCTTC.